These T cell receptor beta chains were read from a single sample in a study of T cells in Graves' hyperthyroidism and ophthalmopathy. TCRdb independently ran MiXCR on the multiplex PCR reads; one entry per CDR3 protein. The table includes hundreds of thousands of distinct CDR3 sequences, roughly 46% detected once. Sequences were obtained from peripheral blood or thyroid tissue (not recorded which). The source is a woman between 18 and 29 years old with Graves' hyperthyroidism. Each CDR3 is given with its conserved first and last residue. Each record gives: D gene, J gene, V gene, clone size, CDR3 protein, CDR3 DNA. D genes are given only for firm matches. A clone size is listed for some rows: how often the clone was seen (once, few, many), or a class if it is expanded.

D gene: TRBD1; J gene: TRBJ1-4; V gene: TRBV6-6; clone size: NA; CDR3 protein: CASSFDRGTEKLFF; CDR3 DNA: TGTGCCAGCAGTTTTGACAGGGGGACGGAAAAACTGTTTTTT
D gene: TRBD1; J gene: TRBJ2-5; V gene: TRBV7-4; clone size: NA; CDR3 protein: CATQRTGGLGETQYF; CDR3 DNA: TGCGCCACTCAGAGGACAGGGGGCTTAGGAGAGACCCAGTACTTC
D gene: NA; J gene: TRBJ1-5; V gene: TRBV15; clone size: NA; CDR3 protein: CATSRGQTDFSNQPQHF; CDR3 DNA: TGTGCCACCAGCAGAGGACAGACGGACTTTAGCAATCAGCCCCAGCATTTT
D gene: NA; J gene: TRBJ1-2; V gene: TRBV9; clone size: NA; CDR3 protein: CASSVEMGASYGYTF; CDR3 DNA: TGTGCCAGCAGCGTAGAAATGGGGGCTAGCTATGGCTACACCTTC
D gene: TRBD1; J gene: TRBJ1-5; V gene: TRBV2; clone size: few; CDR3 protein: CASSGDSRSNQPQHF; CDR3 DNA: TGTGCCAGCAGTGGGGACAGTCGTAGCAATCAGCCCCAGCATTTT
D gene: NA; J gene: TRBJ2-6; V gene: TRBV7-9; clone size: NA; CDR3 protein: CASTLGVSGANVLTF; CDR3 DNA: TGTGCCAGCACCCTGGGGGTCTCTGGGGCCAACGTCCTGACTTTC
D gene: TRBD1; J gene: TRBJ1-2; V gene: TRBV19; clone size: NA; CDR3 protein: CASSVRDRSSF; CDR3 DNA: TGTGCCAGTAGTGTCCGGGACAGAAGTTCCTTC
D gene: NA; J gene: TRBJ1-2; V gene: TRBV7-8; clone size: few; CDR3 protein: CASSFQGKSANYGYTF; CDR3 DNA: TGTGCCAGCAGCTTCCAGGGGAAATCGGCTAACTATGGCTACACCTTC
D gene: TRBD2; J gene: TRBJ2-7; V gene: TRBV7-9; clone size: NA; CDR3 protein: CASSLTSGGLEEQYF; CDR3 DNA: TGTGCCAGCAGCTTAACCTCGGGAGGTTTGGAGGAGCAGTACTTC
D gene: TRBD2; J gene: TRBJ2-6; V gene: TRBV29-1; clone size: few; CDR3 protein: CSVEDGLAGANVLTF; CDR3 DNA: TGCAGCGTTGAAGATGGACTAGCTGGGGCCAACGTCCTGACTTTC
D gene: NA; J gene: TRBJ1-1; V gene: TRBV25-1; clone size: NA; CDR3 protein: CASSPLFGNTEAFF; CDR3 DNA: TGTGCCAGCTCACCACTCTTCGGGAACACTGAAGCTTTCTTT
D gene: NA; J gene: TRBJ2-2; V gene: TRBV10-2; clone size: NA; CDR3 protein: CASNDRRGYTGELFF; CDR3 DNA: TGTGCCAGCAACGACAGGAGGGGCTACACCGGGGAGCTGTTTTTT
D gene: TRBD1; J gene: TRBJ2-2; V gene: TRBV24-1; clone size: few; CDR3 protein: CATSAFSGQGSTGELFF; CDR3 DNA: TGTGCCACCAGTGCCTTTTCGGGACAGGGGAGCACCGGGGAGCTGTTTTTT
D gene: NA; J gene: TRBJ1-1; V gene: TRBV12-3/TRBV12-4; clone size: many; CDR3 protein: CASSDAGRQAFF; CDR3 DNA: TGTGCCAGCAGTGACGCCGGGAGACAAGCTTTCTTT
D gene: TRBD1; J gene: TRBJ1-6; V gene: TRBV5-1; clone size: few; CDR3 protein: CASSLEATGGESPLHF; CDR3 DNA: TGCGCCAGCAGCTTGGAAGCTACAGGGGGAGAGTCACCCCTCCACTTT
D gene: NA; J gene: TRBJ2-7; V gene: TRBV7-9; clone size: NA; CDR3 protein: CASSQGTPRDEQYF; CDR3 DNA: TGTGCCAGCAGCCAGGGGACACCCAGGGACGAGCAGTACTTC
D gene: TRBD1; J gene: TRBJ2-1; V gene: TRBV10-3; clone size: few; CDR3 protein: CAIRGTGYNEQFF; CDR3 DNA: TGTGCCATCAGGGGGACAGGGTACAATGAGCAGTTCTTC
D gene: TRBD1; J gene: TRBJ1-6; V gene: TRBV7-2; clone size: NA; CDR3 protein: CASSVDRALHF; CDR3 DNA: TGTGCCAGCAGCGTGGACAGGGCCCTCCACTTT
D gene: NA; J gene: TRBJ1-2; V gene: TRBV24-1; clone size: NA; CDR3 protein: CATLESGDYGYTF; CDR3 DNA: TGTGCCACCTTGGAGAGTGGCGACTATGGCTACACCTTC
D gene: TRBD1; J gene: TRBJ1-4; V gene: TRBV29-1; clone size: NA; CDR3 protein: CSVDAGGGTNEKLFF; CDR3 DNA: TGCAGCGTTGACGCAGGGGGAGGCACTAATGAAAAACTGTTTTTT
D gene: NA; J gene: TRBJ1-1; V gene: TRBV25-1; clone size: NA; CDR3 protein: CASSYSIPTEAFF; CDR3 DNA: TGTGCCAGCAGTTACTCGATTCCCACTGAAGCTTTCTTT
D gene: NA; J gene: TRBJ1-1; V gene: TRBV14; clone size: NA; CDR3 protein: CASSRSGGLNTEAFF; CDR3 DNA: TGTGCCAGCAGTCGGAGCGGGGGGTTGAACACTGAAGCTTTCTTT
D gene: NA; J gene: TRBJ1-2; V gene: TRBV15; clone size: many; CDR3 protein: CATSRGGTGLRGYTF; CDR3 DNA: TGTGCCACCAGCAGAGGGGGAACAGGGCTCCGTGGCTACACCTTC
D gene: TRBD1; J gene: TRBJ2-7; V gene: TRBV7-3; clone size: NA; CDR3 protein: CASSMTGSEEQYF; CDR3 DNA: TGTGCCAGCAGCATGACAGGGAGTGAGGAGCAGTACTTC
D gene: NA; J gene: TRBJ2-7; V gene: TRBV12-3/TRBV12-4; clone size: many; CDR3 protein: CASSLLGEQYF; CDR3 DNA: TGTGCCAGCAGTTTACTGGGCGAGCAGTACTTC
D gene: NA; J gene: TRBJ1-1; V gene: TRBV10-3; clone size: few; CDR3 protein: CASRPVVGNTEAFF; CDR3 DNA: TGTGCCAGCAGGCCCGTGGTGGGGAACACTGAAGCTTTCTTT
D gene: TRBD2; J gene: TRBJ2-2; V gene: TRBV29-1; clone size: few; CDR3 protein: CSVEGGLAGGANTGELFF; CDR3 DNA: TGCAGCGTTGAAGGAGGACTAGCGGGAGGGGCGAACACCGGGGAGCTGTTTTTT
D gene: TRBD1; J gene: TRBJ2-6; V gene: TRBV10-3; clone size: NA; CDR3 protein: CAISGTGGSSGANVLTF; CDR3 DNA: TGTGCCATCAGTGGGACAGGAGGCTCGTCTGGGGCCAACGTCCTGACTTTC
D gene: TRBD1; J gene: TRBJ2-2; V gene: TRBV15; clone size: once; CDR3 protein: CATEKGQGANTGELFF; CDR3 DNA: TGTGCCACCGAAAAGGGACAGGGGGCGAACACCGGGGAGCTGTTTTTT
D gene: NA; J gene: TRBJ1-1; V gene: TRBV29-1; clone size: NA; CDR3 protein: CSVEPVPGTEAFF; CDR3 DNA: TGCAGCGTTGAACCGGTACCAGGCACTGAAGCTTTCTTT
D gene: NA; J gene: TRBJ2-7; V gene: TRBV10-3; clone size: many; CDR3 protein: CAIKPGWAAEQYF; CDR3 DNA: TGTGCCATCAAGCCAGGGTGGGCGGCCGAGCAGTACTTC
D gene: TRBD2; J gene: TRBJ2-7; V gene: TRBV2; clone size: few; CDR3 protein: CASSVAGRFYEQYF; CDR3 DNA: TGTGCCAGCAGTGTGGCCGGGAGGTTCTACGAGCAGTACTTC
D gene: TRBD1; J gene: TRBJ1-5; V gene: TRBV10-2; clone size: many; CDR3 protein: CASTGGNQPQHF; CDR3 DNA: TGCGCCAGCACAGGGGGTAATCAGCCCCAGCATTTT
D gene: NA; J gene: TRBJ2-2; V gene: TRBV7-3; clone size: few; CDR3 protein: CASSYPTGPNTGELFF; CDR3 DNA: TGTGCCAGCAGCTACCCGACAGGACCCAACACCGGGGAGCTGTTTTTT
D gene: NA; J gene: TRBJ2-7; V gene: TRBV29-1; clone size: NA; CDR3 protein: CGVEGGAGAYEQYF; CDR3 DNA: TGCGGCGTTGAAGGGGGTGCAGGAGCCTACGAGCAGTACTTC